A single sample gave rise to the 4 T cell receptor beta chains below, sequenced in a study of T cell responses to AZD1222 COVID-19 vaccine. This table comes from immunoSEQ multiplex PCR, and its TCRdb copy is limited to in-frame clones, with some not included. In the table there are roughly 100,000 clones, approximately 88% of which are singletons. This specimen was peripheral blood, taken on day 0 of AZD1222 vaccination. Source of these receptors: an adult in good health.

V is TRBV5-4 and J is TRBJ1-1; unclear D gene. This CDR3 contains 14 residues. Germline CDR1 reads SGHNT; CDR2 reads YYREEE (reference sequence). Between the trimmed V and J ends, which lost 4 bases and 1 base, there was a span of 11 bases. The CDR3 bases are TGTGCCAGCAGCCCCCGGGGTGGGAACACTGAAGCTTTCTTT. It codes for CASSPRGGNTEAFF.

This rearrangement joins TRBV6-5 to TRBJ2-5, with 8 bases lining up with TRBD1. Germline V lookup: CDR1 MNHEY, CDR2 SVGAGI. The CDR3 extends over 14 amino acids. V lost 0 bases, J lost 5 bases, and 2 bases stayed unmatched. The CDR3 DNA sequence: TGTGCCAGCAGTTACTCCTACAGGGGGGAGACCCAGTACTTC. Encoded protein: CASSYSYRGETQYF.

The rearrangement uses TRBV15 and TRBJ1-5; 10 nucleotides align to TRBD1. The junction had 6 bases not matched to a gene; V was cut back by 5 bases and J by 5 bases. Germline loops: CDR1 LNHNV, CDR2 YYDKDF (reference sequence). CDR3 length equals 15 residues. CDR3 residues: CATSGGQGEYQPQHF. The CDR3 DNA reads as TGTGCCACCAGCGGTGGACAGGGGGAATATCAGCCCCAGCATTTT. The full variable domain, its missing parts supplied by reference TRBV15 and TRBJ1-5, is DAMVIQNPRYQVTQFGKPVTLSCSQTLNHNVMYWYQQKSSQAPKLLFHYYDKDFNNEADTPDNFQSRRPNTSFCFLDIRSPGLGDTAMYLCATSGGQGEYQPQHFGDGTRLSIL.

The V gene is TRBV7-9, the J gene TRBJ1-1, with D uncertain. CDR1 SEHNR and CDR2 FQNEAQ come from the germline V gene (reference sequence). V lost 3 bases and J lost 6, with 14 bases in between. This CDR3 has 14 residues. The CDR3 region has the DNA TGTGCCAGCAGCTTTTTGGAAAGAGAGGCTGAAGCTTTCTTT. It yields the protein CASSFLEREAEAFF.